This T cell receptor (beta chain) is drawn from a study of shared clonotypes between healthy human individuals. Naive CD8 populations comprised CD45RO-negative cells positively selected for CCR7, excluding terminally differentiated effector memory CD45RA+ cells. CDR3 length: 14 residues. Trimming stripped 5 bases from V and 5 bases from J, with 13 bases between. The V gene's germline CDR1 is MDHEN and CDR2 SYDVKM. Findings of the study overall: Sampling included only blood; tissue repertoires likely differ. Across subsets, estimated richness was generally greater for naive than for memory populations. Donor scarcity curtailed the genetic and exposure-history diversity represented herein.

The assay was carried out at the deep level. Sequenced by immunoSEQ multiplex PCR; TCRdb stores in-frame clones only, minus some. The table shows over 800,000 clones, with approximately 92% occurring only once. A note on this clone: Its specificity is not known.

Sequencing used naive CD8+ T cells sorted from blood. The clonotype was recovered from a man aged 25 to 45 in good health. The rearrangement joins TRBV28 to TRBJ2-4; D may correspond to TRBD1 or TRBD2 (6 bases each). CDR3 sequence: CASSTWGAENIQYF. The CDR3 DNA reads TGTGCCAGCAGTACTTGGGGGGCTGAAAACATTCAGTACTTC.